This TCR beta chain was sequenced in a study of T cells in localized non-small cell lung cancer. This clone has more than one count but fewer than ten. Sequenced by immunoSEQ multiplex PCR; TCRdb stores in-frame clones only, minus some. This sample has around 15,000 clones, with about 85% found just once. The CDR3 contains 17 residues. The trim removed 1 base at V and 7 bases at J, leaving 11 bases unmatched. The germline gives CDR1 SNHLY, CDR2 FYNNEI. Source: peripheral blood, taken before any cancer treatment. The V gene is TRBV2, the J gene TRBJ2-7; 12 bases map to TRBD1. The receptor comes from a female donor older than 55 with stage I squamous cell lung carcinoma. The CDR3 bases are TGTGCCAGCAGTGAAGAGGGGACAGGGGGCGCCGAGTGGGAGCAGTACTTC. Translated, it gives CASSEEGTGGAEWEQYF.